This section outlines one T cell receptor beta chain sequence together with its context. This sample is drawn from a study of blood T cell repertoires in COVID-19. In the study overall: The study drew acute and convalescent COVID-19 samples from the United States, Italy and Spain. Sources were T cells, B-cell-depleted T cells, or PBMCs; the material itself was cDNA or gDNA.

Trimming cost V 0 bases and J 7 bases; bases outside gene matches: 5. The CDR3 runs 15 residues. Per the germline V gene, CDR1 is SGHRS and CDR2 is YFSETQ. Original processing methods: Nucleated cell number was recorded as an estimate derived from reference gene primer amplification. Here immunoSEQ multiplex PCR was the method, and the copy in TCRdb shows in-frame clones only, minus some. For V, J and clone size, that table is used; D and trimming come from the DNA. Of under 300,000 clones in the sample, around 89% were seen once. This TCR was recovered from a woman between 40 and 55 years old with acute or convalescent COVID-19. The rearrangement links TRBV5-1 to TRBJ1-2; 11 nucleotides agree with TRBD1. Sequenced material: peripheral blood. The CDR3 spells CASSLGTGGEGGYTF. The CDR3, as DNA: TGCGCCAGCAGCTTGGGGACAGGGGGCGAAGGTGGCTACACCTTC.